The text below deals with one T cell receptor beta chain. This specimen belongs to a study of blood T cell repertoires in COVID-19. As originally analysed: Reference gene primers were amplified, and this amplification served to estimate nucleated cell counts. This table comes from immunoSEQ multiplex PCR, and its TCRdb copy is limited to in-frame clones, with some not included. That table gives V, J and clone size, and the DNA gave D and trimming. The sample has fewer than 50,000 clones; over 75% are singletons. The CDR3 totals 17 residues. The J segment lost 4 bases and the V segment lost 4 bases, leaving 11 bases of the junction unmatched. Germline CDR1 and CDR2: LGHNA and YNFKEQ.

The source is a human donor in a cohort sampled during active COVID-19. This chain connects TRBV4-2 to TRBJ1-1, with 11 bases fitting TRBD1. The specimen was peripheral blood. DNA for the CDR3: TGTGCCAGCAGCCCTCTGGGACAGGGGGAAGGCAGCACTGAAGCTTTCTTT. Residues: CASSPLGQGEGSTEAFF.